This T cell receptor beta chain was found in a study of blood T cell repertoires in COVID-19. The study recruited people aged 18 to 89 years across approximately 23 US areas. Participants had their cohort set by participant-reported clinical history. CDR1 is SGHAT and CDR2 is FQDESV in the germline V gene (reference sequence). V was shortened by 1 base and J by 2 bases, with 11 bases between the two germline ends. This CDR3 has 15 residues. TCRdb's copy holds only in-frame clones and misses some; the assay was immunoSEQ multiplex PCR. The sample records 330,000 or so clones, about 87% being singletons.

The chain uses TRBV11-1 and TRBJ1-1; no clear D. Sequenced input: PBMCs or T cells enriched from blood (not recorded which). The TCR sequence derives from a man aged 35-49 years in a cohort exposed to, infected with or recovered from COVID-19 (not recorded which). CDR3 in amino acids: CASSLGQVANTEAFF. DNA of the CDR3: TGTGCCAGCAGCTTAGGTCAGGTGGCTAACACTGAAGCTTTCTTT. The full variable domain, with the rest looked up from reference TRBV11-1 and TRBJ1-1, is EAEVAQSPRYKITEKSQAVAFWCDPISGHATLYWYRQILGQGPELLVQFQDESVVDDSQLPKDRFSAERLKGVDSTLKIQPAELGDSAMYLCASSLGQVANTEAFFGQGTRLTVV.